Shown below are 6 T cell receptor beta chains from a single sample sequenced in a study of cytomegalovirus exposure and HLA in healthy donors. With 60 Vbeta and 13 Jbeta primers, the PCR was carried out. TCRdb keeps only in-frame clones here, not all; method: immunoSEQ multiplex PCR. The sample has about 91,000 clones. Sequencing was performed on PBMCs. These receptors all come from a woman aged 25 to 39 in good health and CMV-seronegative.

The gene calls are TRBV5-4 and TRBJ2-1; 7 bases agree with TRBD1. V shed 3 bases, J shed 2 bases, and the junction held 5 bases outside the gene matches. The CDR3 totals 15 residues. Per the germline V gene, CDR1 is SGHNT and CDR2 is YYREEE (reference sequence). Written as DNA, the CDR3 is TGTGCCAGCAGCTGGGGACAGTCCCCCTACAATGAGCAGTTCTTC. It translates to CASSWGQSPYNEQFF.

The chain uses TRBV5-6 and TRBJ2-3; TRBD2 matches at 9 bases. The V gene end was trimmed by 3 bases and the J gene end by 4 bases; junction bases not matched to a gene: 3. This CDR3 is 14 amino acids long. Germline loops: CDR1 SGHDT, CDR2 YYEEEE. The CDR3 loop is CASSWTSAPDTQYF. The CDR3 DNA follows: TGTGCCAGCAGCTGGACTAGCGCCCCAGATACGCAGTATTTT.

CDR3 in amino acids: CASSRGQGAGANVLTF. The CDR3 nucleotides are TGTGCCAGCAGCCGAGGACAGGGGGCTGGGGCCAACGTCCTGACTTTC. V is TRBV7-8 and J is TRBJ2-6, with TRBD1 matching over 10 bases. The CDR3 extends over 16 amino acids. Trimming took 5 bases from V and 2 from J; bases not matched to a gene: 3. In germline, CDR1 is SGHVS, CDR2 FQNEAQ.

The chain joins TRBV6-5 to TRBJ2-7; 8 nucleotides line up with TRBD1. The CDR3 has 15 amino acids. Per germline, CDR1 MNHEY and CDR2 SVGAGI. Trimming at V came to 6 bases and at J to 2 bases, leaving 9 bases not matched to a gene. The CDR3 DNA sequence: TGTGCCAGCAGCTTAAACAGGGGGATAGCCTACGAGCAGTACTTC. Translated, it gives CASSLNRGIAYEQYF.

J is TRBJ2-2 and V is TRBV4-1; tentatively, D is TRBD1 (5 bases). Deletions cut 2 bases from V and 5 bases from J, with 27 bases between. Looked up from germline, CDR1 is MGHRA and CDR2 is YSYEKL. The CDR3 runs to 20 residues. Here the CDR3 DNA reads TGCGCCAGCAGCCAATGGATGATTATGGGGCCTTCTCACGGGACCGGGGAGCTGTTTTTT. This codes for CASSQWMIMGPSHGTGELFF.

The rearrangement uses TRBV28 and TRBJ1-2; TRBD1 matches at 12 bases. CDR3 size: 15 residues. Germline V gene sequence: CDR1 MDHEN, CDR2 SYDVKM. V dropped 5 bases and J dropped 7; count of bases not matched to a gene: 8. In DNA, the CDR3 is TGTGCCAGCAGTGGGGGGGGACAGGGGGCGATTGGCTACACCTTC. Encoded protein: CASSGGGQGAIGYTF.